This TCR beta chain was retrieved from a study of T cells in Graves' hyperthyroidism and ophthalmopathy. It was RNA transcripts that yielded the amplified TCR beta CDR3 regions. HTBI primers were employed in a first-round RT-PCR of the TCR CDR3. One entry per CDR3 protein, called by TCRdb with MiXCR from the multiplex PCR reads. The sample lists about 340,000 distinct CDR3 sequences, 21% occurring once. This clonotype was counted ten times or more. Sequencing input: blood. The sequence was obtained from a woman aged 45 to 65 with Graves' hyperthyroidism.

In DNA form, the CDR3 reads TGTGCCAGCAGCGCCAGGGTTACTGGAGATTCACCCCTCCACTTT. Encoded protein: CASSARVTGDSPLHF. V gene TRBV7-9 combines with J gene TRBJ1-6; perhaps TRBD1 as D (5 bases). The V gene's germline CDR1 is SEHNR and CDR2 FQNEAQ (reference sequence). Trimming pared 5 bases from V and 8 bases from J, leaving 16 bases between. The CDR3 consists of 15 residues.